A single sample gave rise to the 2 T cell receptor beta chains below, sequenced in a study of multiple sclerosis patients with progressive multifocal leukoencephalopathy. Sequencing was performed with immunoSEQ multiplex PCR; in TCRdb, only in-frame clones are kept and a portion is missing. In the table there are approximately 29,000 clones, 75% to 90% of which are singletons. Time point reported: time of PML onset. This sample comprised PBMCs, obtained from a patient treated with natalizumab. The receptor source for this set is a woman aged 25 to 39 with progressive multifocal leukoencephalopathy.

The V and J genes are TRBV7-8 and TRBJ1-1; no reliable D call. The CDR3 totals 16 residues. Per germline, CDR1 SGHVS and CDR2 FQNEAQ. Trimming cost V 0 bases and J 0 bases, with 11 bases left between them. The CDR3 DNA follows: TGTGCCAGCAGCTTAGCGGCGGGAAGGATGAACACTGAAGCTTTCTTT. Its protein is CASSLAAGRMNTEAFF.

The chain carries TRBV5-6 and TRBJ2-7, with D perhaps matching TRBD1 or TRBD2 (6 bases each). Trimming removed 4 bases from V and 5 bases from J, with 13 bases in between. Germline V gene sequence: CDR1 SGHDT, CDR2 YYEEEE. This CDR3 contains 13 residues. This CDR3 is CASSEGGLHEQYF. The CDR3 region has the DNA TGTGCCAGCAGCGAAGGGGGGTTGCACGAGCAGTACTTC.